Each of the 20 T cell receptor beta chains below was sequenced from the same sample in a study of blood T cell repertoires in COVID-19. This table comes from immunoSEQ multiplex PCR, and its TCRdb copy is limited to in-frame clones, with some not included. This table holds about 400,000 clones, roughly 89% found once. Sequencing input: PBMCs or T cells enriched from blood (not recorded which). The receptors come from a woman in her fifties or sixties who had recovered from COVID-19.

The chain couples TRBV5-1 to TRBJ2-5, with D possibly TRBD2 on 6 matching bases. The CDR3 is 14 residues long. V lost 1 base and J lost 3, with 10 bases in between. The germline gives CDR1 SGHRS, CDR2 YFSETQ. The CDR3 here is CASSLISGEETQYF. The CDR3 DNA sequence: TGCGCCAGCAGCTTGATCTCGGGGGAAGAGACCCAGTACTTC.

This clone was counted once. V gene TRBV9 combines with J gene TRBJ2-1, with 10 bases that match TRBD2. This CDR3 has 13 amino acids. Unmatched junction bases numbered 2, after V lost 3 bases and J lost 8 bases. The germline gives CDR1 SGDLS, CDR2 YYNGEE. In DNA, the CDR3 is TGTGCCAGCAGCGAGCGGGGGGGAGATGAGCAGTTCTTC. Amino acids: CASSERGGDEQFF.

The chain recombines TRBV6-5 with TRBJ1-2; D is ambiguous. Germline lookup yields CDR1 MNHEY and CDR2 SVGAGI. V was shortened by 1 base and J by 0 bases, with 9 bases between the two germline ends. The CDR3 is 15 residues long. The CDR3 DNA reads as TGTGCCAGCAGTTACTTGGCAGATTCTAACTATGGCTACACCTTC. It translates to CASSYLADSNYGYTF.

The chain combines TRBV15 with TRBJ2-6; D uncertain. V lost 1 base, J lost 0 bases, and 7 bases lay in between. Germline values: CDR1 LNHNV, CDR2 YYDKDF (reference sequence). The CDR3 length is 16 residues. CDR3 amino acids: CATSRGEASGANVLTF. CDR3 sequence (DNA): TGTGCCACCAGCAGAGGAGAGGCCTCTGGGGCCAACGTCCTGACTTTC.

As to this clone: Other nucleotide sequences in the sample specify the same CDR3. This chain connects TRBV7-2 to TRBJ1-1; no clear D gene. From germline, CDR1 is SGHTA and CDR2 FQGNSA. V lost 0 bases and J 1 base, leaving 6 bases between the germline ends. The CDR3 consists of 14 residues. The CDR3 protein is CASSLAGGNTEAFF. CDR3 bases: TGTGCCAGCAGCTTAGCCGGAGGGAACACTGAAGCTTTCTTT.

The chain uses TRBV25-1 and TRBJ1-2; TRBD1 is a possible D gene (5 bases). The CDR3 extends over 14 amino acids. The germline V and J ends were trimmed by 3 bases and 4 bases, with 12 bases remaining between them. Germline V CDR1 and CDR2: MGHDK, SYGVNS. The DNA for the CDR3 is TGTGCCAGCAGTGAGTCGGGACTCCGCTATGGCTACACCTTC. Translation gives CASSESGLRYGYTF.

The chain recombines TRBV2 with TRBJ1-5; D is perhaps TRBD1 (5 bases). This CDR3 has 15 amino acids. The germline V gene encodes CDR1 SNHLY and CDR2 FYNNEI. V was clipped by 5 bases and J by 0 bases, with 11 bases between them. CDR3 nucleotide sequence: TGTGCCAGCAGTCCCGGACATATTAGCAATCAGCCCCAGCATTTT. Protein: CASSPGHISNQPQHF.

The chain links TRBV6-5 to TRBJ1-2, with D possibly matching TRBD1 (6 bases). The length of the CDR3 is 11 residues. Germline V gene sequence: CDR1 MNHEY, CDR2 SVGAGI. Deletions cut 2 bases from V and 8 bases from J, with 6 bases between. CDR3 sequence (DNA): TGTGCCAGCAGTTACGGACAGGGCTACACCTTC. Its protein is CASSYGQGYTF.

The chain recombines TRBV5-4 with TRBJ1-2; D not resolved. In germline, CDR1 is SGHNT, CDR2 YYREEE (reference sequence). This CDR3 comprises 14 residues. Trimming removed 4 bases at V and 4 bases at J, with 14 bases between. CDR3 amino acids: CASSPSTDPYGYTF. Here the CDR3 DNA reads TGTGCCAGCAGCCCAAGTACAGACCCCTATGGCTACACCTTC.

This clone was seen a single time. The gene calls are TRBV19 and TRBJ1-1; no clear D. Per the germline V gene, CDR1 is LNHDA and CDR2 is SQIVND (reference sequence). The CDR3 totals 15 residues. Trimming took off 4 bases at V and 0 bases at J, with 12 bases between the two ends. The CDR3 is CASSTMRTVNTEAFF. The CDR3 DNA is TGTGCCAGTAGTACGATGCGAACAGTGAACACTGAAGCTTTCTTT. Using reference TRBV19 and TRBJ1-1 for the parts outside the CDR3, the full variable domain is DGGITQSPKYLFRKEGQNVTLSCEQNLNHDAMYWYRQDPGQGLRLIYYSQIVNDFQKGDIAEGYSVSREKKESFPLTVTSAQKNPTAFYLCASSTMRTVNTEAFFGQGTRLTVV.

The V and J genes are TRBV18 and TRBJ1-2; TRBD1 matches at 10 bases. Germline V gene data show CDR1 as KGHSH and CDR2 as LQKENI. This CDR3 is built from 13 residues. J lost 7 bases, V lost 4 bases, and 3 bases had no gene match. CDR3 loop: CASSRDRGAGYTF. The DNA for the CDR3 is TGTGCCAGCTCACGGGACAGGGGTGCTGGCTACACCTTC.

This clone appeared a single time. The chain has TRBV2 and TRBJ1-1; 7 bases are shared with TRBD1. The germline CDR1 and CDR2 sequences are SNHLY and FYNNEI. The CDR3 runs 15 residues. Trimming cost V 5 bases and J 6 bases; bases outside gene matches: 12. This CDR3 reads CASSSTGDRVAEAFF. In DNA, the CDR3 is TGTGCCAGCAGTAGTACAGGGGATCGTGTGGCTGAAGCTTTCTTT.

The gene calls are TRBV27 and TRBJ2-1, with no clear D. V shed 7 bases and J shed 5 bases, with 15 bases lying between them. The CDR3 is 14 amino acids. Germline CDR1 is MNHEY and CDR2 is SMNVEV (reference sequence). This chain's CDR3 is CASTPGVKHNEQFF. The CDR3, as DNA: TGTGCCAGCACCCCCGGAGTTAAGCACAATGAGCAGTTCTTC.

The rearrangement links TRBV4-1 to TRBJ1-2; 9 nucleotides match TRBD1. The V and J ends lost 0 bases and 4 bases, in that order; junction bases with no gene match: 9. This CDR3 region has 17 residues. Germline V lookup: CDR1 MGHRA, CDR2 YSYEKL. This chain's CDR3 is CASSQDQTGGGFYGYTF. For the CDR3, the DNA is TGCGCCAGCAGCCAAGATCAGACAGGGGGTGGTTTCTATGGCTACACCTTC.

The chain links TRBV2 to TRBJ1-1, with no clear D. The CDR3 spans 14 residues. V was trimmed by 11 bases and J by 3 bases, leaving 19 bases between them. CDR1 and CDR2 from the germline V gene are SNHLY and FYNNEI. The CDR3 here is CARHHRRGDTEAFF. CDR3 sequence (DNA): TGTGCCCGACATCATCGGCGGGGTGACACTGAAGCTTTCTTT.

The V gene is TRBV19, the J gene TRBJ1-5, with D uncertain. The CDR3 is 13 amino acids. Trimming removed 7 bases at V and 0 bases at J, with 7 bases between. Germline assignment: CDR1 LNHDA and CDR2 SQIVND (reference sequence). The DNA for the CDR3 is TGTGCCAGTAATCGAGATAGCAATCAGCCCCAGCATTTT. It translates to CASNRDSNQPQHF.

The CDR3 is CASSPSGTGTTNNQPQHF. CDR3 DNA: TGTGCCAGCTCACCATCCGGGACAGGGACTACCAACAATCAGCCCCAGCATTTT. The chain employs TRBV18 and TRBJ1-5; 9 bases line up with TRBD1. Unmatched junction bases numbered 11, after V lost 2 bases and J lost 3 bases. The CDR3 sequence is 18 residues long. Germline V gene lookup returns CDR1 KGHSH and CDR2 LQKENI.

This chain connects TRBV7-6 to TRBJ2-6, with TRBD2 as a possible D gene (6 bases). Germline loops: CDR1 SGHVS, CDR2 FNYEAQ. The CDR3 consists of 18 residues. The germline V and J ends were trimmed by 5 bases and 1 base, with 18 bases remaining between them. The CDR3 coding sequence is TGTGCCAGCAGCGCCGGGACGGGAGACGAATCTGGGGCCAACGTCCTGACTTTC. This sequence encodes CASSAGTGDESGANVLTF.

Details on this clone: The sample carries other DNA sequences with the same CDR3. The chain uses TRBV7-8 and TRBJ2-1, with 10 bases matching TRBD1. CDR1 is SGHVS and CDR2 is FQNEAQ in the germline V gene. The CDR3 is made up of 15 amino acids. Trimming at V came to 5 bases and at J to 3 bases, leaving 4 bases not matched to a gene. CDR3 DNA: TGTGCCAGCAGCCCCCGGGACAGGGGCTACAATGAGCAGTTCTTC. Translating it yields CASSPRDRGYNEQFF.

In this sample, this clone turned up a few times. The gene calls are TRBV28 and TRBJ1-2, with D tentatively TRBD1 (6 bases). V lost 5 bases to trimming and J lost 5 bases, with 24 bases between them. This CDR3 comprises 17 residues. The V gene's germline CDR1 is MDHEN and CDR2 SYDVKM. The CDR3 region is CASSPLSVGQHSYGYTF. The CDR3 nucleotides are TGTGCCAGCAGTCCTCTTTCGGTAGGACAGCACTCTTATGGCTACACCTTC.